The 14 T cell receptor beta chains below all came from one sample that was sequenced in a study of blood T cells in healthy people across ages. For the second PCR, which ran for about 6 to 11 cycles, a sample-barcoded 5' primer and a J-beta primer mix were used. Via MiXCR, TCRdb re-called the 5' RACE reads, giving one row per CDR3 protein. The data contain about 560,000 distinct CDR3 sequences, around a quarter of them singletons. This same sample was also taken into another study, of T cells of mothers and their children.

The sequenced material came from blood. The receptors here all came from a boy younger than 10 in good health.

This clonotype appeared a few times. The V gene is TRBV10-3, the J gene TRBJ2-2; D gene unclear. The germline V and J ends were trimmed by 6 bases and 5 bases, with 10 bases remaining between them. The CDR3 runs 13 residues. The germline V gene has CDR1 ENHRY and CDR2 SYGVKD. The DNA of the CDR3 is TGTGCCATCAGGAAGGCTGAGACCGGGGAGCTGTTTTTT. Protein: CAIRKAETGELFF.

The CDR3 region is CASSSPLSLDSSYEQYF. CDR3 nucleotides: TGTGCCAGCAGTTCGCCCTTATCCCTAGATTCGTCCTACGAGCAGTACTTC. The rearrangement uses TRBV28 and TRBJ2-7; the D is unclear. This CDR3 contains 17 residues. Germline V lookup: CDR1 MDHEN, CDR2 SYDVKM. Trimming stripped 4 bases from V and 1 base from J, with 20 bases between.

The rearrangement joins TRBV3-1 to TRBJ2-3; TRBD2 agrees at 8 bases. CDR1 is LGHDT, CDR2 YNNKEL, per germline (reference sequence). The V gene end was trimmed by 4 bases and the J gene end by 4 bases; junction bases not matched to a gene: 4. The CDR3 consists of 14 residues. The chain's CDR3 is CASSRSGVADTQYF. CDR3 nucleotides: TGTGCCAGCAGCCGTAGCGGGGTCGCAGATACGCAGTATTTT.

The rearrangement links TRBV10-3 to TRBJ2-3; TRBD2 agrees at 15 bases. The CDR3 has 18 residues. Germline trimming cut 6 bases from V and 1 base from J; bases unmatched to any gene: 8. The germline gives CDR1 ENHRY, CDR2 SYGVKD. The CDR3 DNA sequence: TGTGCCATCAGATTCGGACTAGCGGGAGGGCGCGGCACAGATACGCAGTATTTT. Protein product: CAIRFGLAGGRGTDTQYF.

V and J are TRBV7-9 and TRBJ2-5; D not certain. V lost 5 bases to trimming and J lost 2 bases, with 12 bases between them. This CDR3 is 14 amino acids long. Germline V lookup: CDR1 SEHNR, CDR2 FQNEAQ (reference sequence). The CDR3 DNA reads TGTGCCAGCAGCCTCATAAGTTTACAAGAGACCCAGTACTTC. This codes for CASSLISLQETQYF.

CDR3 nucleotides: TGCGCCAGCAGCCAAGGGACTACTACTCAAGAGACCCAGTACTTC. Translating gives CASSQGTTTQETQYF. The chain is built from TRBV4-1 and TRBJ2-5; perhaps TRBD2 as D (6 bases). Germline V gives CDR1 MGHRA, CDR2 YSYEKL. This CDR3 has 15 amino acids. The V end lost 1 base, the J end lost 2 bases, and 11 bases lay between the germline ends.

This clonotype was recorded a few times. This chain connects TRBV21-1 to TRBJ2-4; the table's D gene call, TRBD1, was not cross checked with the DNA. TRBV21-1 is shown as a pseudogene. The CDR3 covers 18 residues. CDR3 coding DNA: TGTGCCAGCAGCAAGGCGAGAGACAGGGGGCGAGCCAAAAACATTCAGTACTTC. Protein: CASSKARDRGRAKNIQYF.

This clonotype was seen a few times. The chain is built from TRBV28 and TRBJ2-3; 9 bases fit TRBD2. The CDR3 contains 16 residues. CDR1 and CDR2 (germline): MDHEN, SYDVKM. Germline trimming cut 4 bases from V and 1 base from J; bases unmatched to any gene: 6. The DNA of the CDR3 is TGTGCCAGCAGTTATAGCGGGAGCTGGCGCACAGATACGCAGTATTTT. Translation gives CASSYSGSWRTDTQYF.

The chain carries TRBV21-1 and TRBJ2-5; the table's D gene call, TRBD1, was not cross checked with the DNA. The J call may be wrong; the DNA end is better matched by TRBJ2-1. TRBV21-1 is noted as a pseudogene. This CDR3 has 15 residues. CDR3 DNA sequence: TGTGCCAGCAGCCCCGGGACAGGGGGCTACGATGAGCAGTTCTTC. Encoded protein: CASSPGTGGYDEQFF.

The rearrangement uses TRBV12-3 or TRBV12-4 and TRBJ1-1; D might be TRBD1 (5 bases). Trimming removed 2 bases at V and 4 bases at J, with 23 bases between. The CDR3 spans 18 residues. The CDR3 nucleotides are TGTGCCAGCAGTTTAATGGGAATTGGGGCTGAAGAGGGCACTGAAGCTTTCTTT. It codes for CASSLMGIGAEEGTEAFF.

CDR3 coding DNA: TGTGCCAGCAGTTTAGGACCCGGGGTTCGGGAAAAACTGTTTTTT. Translation gives CASSLGPGVREKLFF. The V call is TRBV12-3 or TRBV12-4, the J call TRBJ1-4; D gene ambiguous. The CDR3 sequence is 15 residues long. Between the trimmed V and J ends, which lost 1 base and 8 bases, there was a span of 14 bases.

This clonotype has more than one count but fewer than ten. This chain's CDR3 is CASSEQRVYEQYF. CDR3 coding DNA: TGTGCCAGCAGTGAACAGCGGGTCTACGAGCAGTACTTC. This sequence joins TRBV6-1 and TRBJ2-5; D possibly corresponds to TRBD2 (6 bases). The J call may be wrong; the DNA end is better matched by TRBJ2-7. The germline V gene encodes CDR1 MNHNS and CDR2 SASEGT. The CDR3 runs to 13 residues.

There are many counts of this clonotype. The chain employs TRBV28 and TRBJ2-7; D is undetermined. The CDR3 length is 12 residues. Germline values: CDR1 MDHEN, CDR2 SYDVKM. V was cut by 6 bases and J by 4 bases, with 10 bases left in between. CDR3 sequence reads: CASSHTAYEQYF. The CDR3 nucleotides are TGTGCCAGCAGCCACACCGCTTACGAGCAGTACTTC.

The V call is TRBV12-3 or TRBV12-4, the J call TRBJ2-5; possibly TRBD1 for D (6 bases). The CDR3 has 15 amino acids. V was pared by 6 bases and J by 1 base, with 15 bases between. The DNA for the CDR3 is TGTGCCAGCAGCTCCGAGTGGGGGCCCCAAGAGACCCAGTACTTC. Protein product: CASSSEWGPQETQYF.